This T cell receptor beta chain was recovered during a study of T cells in tumors after PD-1 blockade. General study findings and limits: Peripheral recruitment is suggested, as some novel exhausted tumor clones were in pre-treatment blood.

Of note for this clone: The antigen is not known.

Data came from immunoSEQ multiplex PCR; TCRdb stores just in-frame clones and leaves some out. The sample carries more than 6,500 clones, about two thirds recorded once. The source is a human donor with basal cell carcinoma. The specimen comprised tumor tissue, sampled after anti-PD-1 treatment.

The DNA of the CDR3 is TGTGCCAGCCGGGGACTAGGGTTACAAGAGACCCAGTACTTC. Translation: CASRGLGLQETQYF. The chain couples TRBV27 to TRBJ2-5; 8 bases match TRBD2. The CDR3 is 14 residues long. Germline-derived CDR1 and CDR2 are MNHEY and SMNVEV (reference sequence). The J segment lost 2 bases and the V segment lost 8 bases, leaving 7 bases of the junction unmatched.